The 31 T cell receptor beta chains below all came from one sample that was sequenced in a study of identical twins. From the 5' RACE reads, TCRdb called clonotypes with MiXCR, one entry per CDR3 protein. The data show approximately 300,000 distinct CDR3 sequences, with 8.5% to 9.5% seen just once and roughly 7% held by the top ten. The sample was also reused in another study, on yellow fever vaccine responses in identical twins.

The sample taken for sequencing was CD8+ T cells sorted from blood. The receptor set was obtained from a woman under 30 in good health.

The chain couples TRBV20-1 to TRBJ2-7, with TRBD1 matching 7 bases. Germline V lookup: CDR1 DFQATT, CDR2 SNEGSKA (reference sequence). The junction had 10 bases not matched to a gene; V was cut back by 3 bases and J by 2 bases. The CDR3 is made up of 15 amino acids. The CDR3 DNA reads as TGCAGTGCTAGCTCCCGGGACAGAGTGACCTACGAGCAGTACTTC. Its translation is CSASSRDRVTYEQYF.

This chain uses TRBV7-2 with TRBJ2-3; D is tentatively TRBD1 or TRBD2 (5 bases each). The CDR3 contains 15 residues. Germline loops: CDR1 SGHTA, CDR2 FQGNSA. Trimming shortened V by 1 base and J by 6 bases, and 14 bases separated the two germline ends. The CDR3 nucleotides are TGTGCCAGCAGCTTAGATTTGGGACGGAAGGATACGCAGTATTTT. Translating it yields CASSLDLGRKDTQYF.

This clonotype was detected ten times or more. V usage is TRBV2 and J usage is TRBJ1-2; a possible D gene is TRBD1 (5 bases). The CDR3 spans 16 residues. V was trimmed by 0 bases and J by 3 bases, leaving 14 bases between them. Germline V gene data show CDR1 as SNHLY and CDR2 as FYNNEI. CDR3 protein: CASSEARDSLYYGYTF. The CDR3 region has the DNA TGTGCCAGCAGTGAAGCGCGAGACAGCCTTTACTATGGCTACACCTTC.

This clonotype has at least ten counts. The rearrangement joins TRBV21-1 to TRBJ2-5; the table's D call, TRBD2, was not checked against the DNA. TRBV21-1 is a documented pseudogene. This CDR3 is 15 amino acids long. The CDR3 spells CASSKTASGQETQYF. The CDR3 DNA reads as TGTGCCAGCAGCAAAACGGCTAGCGGACAAGAGACCCAGTACTTC.

The chain links TRBV7-6 to TRBJ2-2; 12 nucleotides match TRBD2. CDR1 and CDR2 (germline): SGHVS, FNYEAQ. The CDR3 length is 16 residues. V trimming: 5 bases; J trimming: 7 bases; junction bases outside the gene matches: 8. CDR3 protein: CASSTTSGRNIGELFF. CDR3 in DNA: TGTGCCAGCAGCACAACTAGCGGGAGGAATATCGGGGAGCTGTTTTTT.

This clonotype was seen only a few times. V is TRBV13 and J is TRBJ2-3, with 7 positions matching TRBD2. Germline V gene lookup returns CDR1 PRHDT and CDR2 FYEKMQ (reference sequence). J gave up 1 base and V 3 bases, and 13 bases lay outside the gene matches. The CDR3 consists of 18 residues. The CDR3 spells CASSFPTEAGFGTDTQYF. In DNA form, the CDR3 reads TGTGCCAGCAGCTTTCCCACCGAAGCGGGATTCGGCACAGATACGCAGTATTTT.

This clonotype has only a few counts. This chain joins TRBV6-2 or TRBV6-3 and TRBJ2-7; 12 bases agree with TRBD2. The CDR3 runs 19 residues. With 5 bases clipped from V and 0 bases from J, the junction kept 14 bases outside the gene matches. The V gene's germline CDR1 is MNHEY and CDR2 SVGEGT. CDR3: CASSPGTETSGGISYEQYF. CDR3 sequence (DNA): TGTGCCAGCAGTCCCGGGACAGAGACTAGCGGGGGTATCTCCTACGAGCAGTACTTC.

The rearrangement joins TRBV12-3 or TRBV12-4 to TRBJ2-2, with a tentative D call TRBD2 (6 bases). V dropped 5 bases and J dropped 4 bases, with 11 bases sitting between them. The CDR3 has 14 amino acids. CDR3 DNA sequence: TGTGCCAGCAGTCTAACCGGGGGCACCGGGGAGCTGTTTTTT. As protein: CASSLTGGTGELFF.

This clonotype appeared many times. This chain links TRBV29-1 with TRBJ1-1; maybe TRBD1 (6 bases). The CDR3 extends over 13 amino acids. Trimming pared 3 bases from V and 5 bases from J, leaving 13 bases between. Germline V lookup: CDR1 SQVTM, CDR2 ANQGSEA. The CDR3 bases are TGCAGCGTTGATATGGGGCAGGGGACTGAAGCTTTCTTT. It specifies CSVDMGQGTEAFF.

The sample holds a few counts of this clonotype. The CDR3 coding sequence is TGCGCCAGCAGCTTGGTAGGGGGATTCTACGAGCAGTACTTC. Its translation is CASSLVGGFYEQYF. This rearrangement joins TRBV5-1 to TRBJ2-7; perhaps TRBD1 as D (6 bases). Deletions cut 0 bases from V and 3 bases from J, with 10 bases between. Germline V lookup: CDR1 SGHRS, CDR2 YFSETQ. CDR3 length: 14 residues.

This clonotype came up many times. V gene TRBV21-1 combines with J gene TRBJ2-4. TRBV21-1 is a listed pseudogene. The CDR3 covers 13 residues. Here the CDR3 reads CASSRSSGNIQYF. The CDR3 nucleotides read TGTGCCAGCAGCAGGTCCAGTGGGAACATTCAGTACTTC.

This clonotype was seen at least ten times. This chain joins TRBV5-6 and TRBJ2-3, with unresolved D. CDR3 length equals 13 residues. CDR1 SGHDT and CDR2 YYEEEE come from the germline V gene. With 2 bases removed from V and 1 base from J, the gap between germline ends came to 5 bases. CDR3 residues: CASSFRGTDTQYF. The CDR3 DNA is TGTGCCAGCAGCTTTAGGGGCACAGATACGCAGTATTTT.

This clonotype was counted between two and nine times. The chain uses TRBV27 and TRBJ2-7, with 9 bases fitting TRBD1. The trim removed 8 bases at V and 1 base at J, leaving 6 bases unmatched. Germline V CDR1 and CDR2: MNHEY, SMNVEV (reference sequence). The length of the CDR3 is 14 residues. Here the CDR3 reads CASRRDRDSYEQYF. CDR3 nucleotides: TGTGCCAGCCGCCGGGACAGGGATTCCTACGAGCAGTACTTC.

This chain connects TRBV5-6 to TRBJ2-7; D gene uncertain. The CDR3 covers 15 residues. The V gene's germline CDR1 is SGHDT and CDR2 YYEEEE. Trimming removed 0 bases from V and 2 bases from J, with 12 bases in between. The CDR3 DNA reads as TGTGCCAGCAGCTTGGTCAGGCGCCACCCCTACGAGCAGTACTTC. The encoded protein is CASSLVRRHPYEQYF.

This clonotype has more than one count but fewer than ten. The rearrangement links TRBV29-1 to TRBJ2-7; D assignment may be TRBD1 or TRBD2 (5 bases each). CDR1 is SQVTM and CDR2 is ANQGSEA in the germline V gene. V lost 3 bases and J lost 0, with 12 bases in between. The CDR3 length is 14 residues. Written as DNA, the CDR3 is TGCAGCGTTGAGTACGAGGGGATCTCCTACGAGCAGTACTTC. This translates into CSVEYEGISYEQYF.

This clonotype was observed a handful of times. V usage is TRBV7-9 and J usage is TRBJ2-7, with D possibly called TRBD1 or TRBD2 (6 bases each). V gave up 5 bases and J gave up 7 bases, with 12 bases separating them. The CDR3 is 12 residues long. CDR1 and CDR2 (germline): SEHNR, FQNEAQ (reference sequence). CDR3 region: CASSRGLGEQYF. The CDR3 DNA follows: TGTGCCAGCAGCCGGGGGCTGGGGGAGCAGTACTTC. The variable domain in full, with the rest retrieved from reference TRBV7-9 and TRBJ2-7, is DTGVSQNPRHKITKRGQNVTFRCDPISEHNRLYWYRQTLGQGPEFLTYFQNEAQLEKSRLLSDRFSAERPKGSFSTLEIQRTEQGDSAMYLCASSRGLGEQYFGPGTRLTVT.

This clonotype was picked up a small number of times. The chain couples TRBV19 to TRBJ2-1; D gene unclear. The CDR3 loop spans 16 amino acids. The germline V and J ends were trimmed by 3 bases and 6 bases, with 18 bases remaining between them. Germline V gene lookup returns CDR1 LNHDA and CDR2 SQIVND (reference sequence). The CDR3 nucleotides are TGTGCCAGTAGTATGCAAGGGTTGAAGGCCCGCAATGAGCAGTTCTTC. The encoded protein is CASSMQGLKARNEQFF.

This clonotype was recorded at least ten times. The chain has TRBV29-1 and TRBJ1-2; 10 bases match TRBD1. The CDR3 runs 13 residues. Trimming removed 4 bases from V and 4 bases from J; junction bases left unmatched: 3. Per the germline V gene, CDR1 is SQVTM and CDR2 is ANQGSEA. The CDR3 is CSVVGQGSYGYTF. The CDR3 DNA reads TGCAGCGTTGTGGGACAGGGGAGCTATGGCTACACCTTC.

This clonotype was seen a few times. This rearrangement joins TRBV6-6 to TRBJ1-1, with D possibly TRBD1 on 6 matching bases. This CDR3 contains 12 residues. CDR1 MNHNY and CDR2 SVGAGI come from the germline V gene (reference sequence). Trimming cost V 8 bases and J 5 bases, with 12 bases left between them. The DNA of the CDR3 is TGTGCCAGCGGTCGGACAGCAACTGAAGCTTTCTTT. It encodes CASGRTATEAFF.

In this sample, this clonotype turned up many times. CDR3 sequence (DNA): TGTGCTAGTGGTTCGCCCGGTGAGACACCTATCTCCTACGAGCAGTACTTC. It specifies CASGSPGETPISYEQYF. The chain uses TRBV12-5 and TRBJ2-7, with D uncertain. V lost 4 bases, J lost 0 bases, and 19 bases lay in between. The CDR3 contains 17 residues. The V gene's germline CDR1 is LGHNT and CDR2 FRNRAP.

The genes are TRBV7-2 and TRBJ2-5, with TRBD2 matching over 15 bases. V shed 4 bases and J 5 bases; nucleotides not matched to a gene: 5. Germline loops: CDR1 SGHTA, CDR2 FQGNSA. The CDR3 contains 16 residues. This CDR3 is CASSSGLAGGPETQYF. DNA for the CDR3: TGTGCCAGCAGCTCAGGACTAGCGGGGGGGCCCGAGACCCAGTACTTC. Looking up the rest from reference TRBV7-2 and TRBJ2-5 gives the full variable domain: GAGVSQSPSNKVTEKGKDVELRCDPISGHTALYWYRQSLGQGLEFLIYFQGNSAPDKSGLPSDRFSAERTGGSVSTLTIQRTQQEDSAVYLCASSSGLAGGPETQYFGPGTRLLVL.

The table lists this clonotype with a few counts. V is TRBV6-6 and J is TRBJ2-1; no firm D call. This CDR3 contains 13 residues. Trimming took 0 bases from V and 8 from J, leaving 8 bases between them. The germline gives CDR1 MNHNY, CDR2 SVGAGI (reference sequence). The CDR3 nucleotides are TGTGCCAGCAGTTACTCGAATGGGGATGAGCAGTTCTTC. This codes for CASSYSNGDEQFF.

Only a few counts were recorded for this clonotype. This chain links TRBV4-2 with TRBJ2-2; D gene uncertain. V was trimmed by 5 bases and J by 6 bases, leaving 10 bases between them. The CDR3 is 13 residues long. The germline V gene has CDR1 LGHNA and CDR2 YNFKEQ. CDR3 bases: TGTGCCAGCAGCTCACGATTTGCCGGGGAGCTGTTTTTT. The encoded protein is CASSSRFAGELFF.

This clonotype was recorded at least ten times. This sequence joins TRBV27 and TRBJ2-3, with D possibly TRBD1 on 6 matching bases. Germline CDR1 and CDR2: MNHEY and SMNVEV (reference sequence). This CDR3 comprises 13 residues. The V gene lost 3 bases and the J gene lost 9 bases, with 13 bases spanning the gap. Here the CDR3 DNA reads TGTGCCAGCAGTTTTGGACAGTCTGGAACGCAGTATTTT. It encodes CASSFGQSGTQYF.

The chain recombines TRBV29-1 with TRBJ2-1; 9 bases agree with TRBD2. The CDR3 sequence is 12 residues long. Germline V gives CDR1 SQVTM, CDR2 ANQGSEA. Trimming took 8 bases from V and 7 from J; bases not matched to a gene: 6. The DNA of the CDR3 is TGCAGCCTCAGCGGGGGGTGGAATGAGCAGTTCTTC. It yields the protein CSLSGGWNEQFF.

This chain connects TRBV6-1 to TRBJ2-1, with D unclear. The V gene's germline CDR1 is MNHNS and CDR2 SASEGT. The ends were cut back, 6 bases at V and 5 bases at J, with 20 bases in the middle. The CDR3 is 16 residues long. CDR3 nucleotide sequence: TGTGCCAGCAGCAACGTGCGGCAATCTCAAGACAATGAGCAGTTCTTC. Translating gives CASSNVRQSQDNEQFF.

This clonotype was seen a few times. This chain joins TRBV12-3 or TRBV12-4 and TRBJ2-3, with 10 bases lining up with TRBD2. The CDR3 is made up of 15 amino acids. Trimming took 6 bases from V and 4 from J; bases not matched to a gene: 7. CDR3: CASRESGGAPDTQYF. In nucleotides, the CDR3 is TGTGCCAGCAGGGAGAGCGGGGGGGCGCCAGATACGCAGTATTTT.

The rearrangement links TRBV6-5 to TRBJ1-5; a weak D match, TRBD1 (6 bases). The V gene lost 6 bases and the J gene lost 3 bases, with 12 bases spanning the gap. Per the germline V gene, CDR1 is MNHEY and CDR2 is SVGAGI. This CDR3 has 14 residues. The CDR3 loop is CASRLQGSNQPQHF. CDR3 DNA sequence: TGTGCCAGCAGATTACAGGGATCCAATCAGCCCCAGCATTTT.

This clonotype was picked up a small number of times. The chain couples TRBV7-8 to TRBJ2-2; 14 positions match TRBD2. Trimming at V came to 7 bases and at J to 7 bases, leaving 17 bases not matched to a gene. This CDR3 has 19 amino acids. Germline V gene sequence: CDR1 SGHVS, CDR2 FQNEAQ. The CDR3 bases are TGTGCCAGCAACCCGTTACACCCGGGACTAGCGGGAGCCGACGGGGAGCTGTTTTTT. This encodes CASNPLHPGLAGADGELFF.

The table lists this clonotype with many counts. The V and J genes are TRBV4-3 and TRBJ2-5; no reliable D call. This CDR3 is built from 13 residues. With 1 base removed from V and 2 bases from J, the gap between germline ends came to 5 bases. Germline V lookup: CDR1 LGHNA, CDR2 YSLEER. The CDR3 protein is CASSQGFQETQYF. The CDR3 region has the DNA TGCGCCAGCAGCCAAGGTTTTCAAGAGACCCAGTACTTC.

This clonotype was counted a few times. V is TRBV6-5 and J is TRBJ1-5; no clear D. Germline values: CDR1 MNHEY, CDR2 SVGAGI. The CDR3 is 14 residues long. Trimming shortened V by 0 bases and J by 6 bases, and 9 bases separated the two germline ends. This CDR3 is CASSYSDAGQPQHF. The CDR3, as DNA: TGTGCCAGCAGTTACTCAGACGCCGGTCAGCCCCAGCATTTT.